Listed here are 30 T cell receptor beta chains from one sample, sequenced in a study of blood T cell repertoires in COVID-19. Using immunoSEQ multiplex PCR, the repertoire was profiled, and TCRdb retains in-frame clones only, with some absent. The table lists around 140,000 clones, 60% to 85% of them singletons. The sample taken for sequencing was peripheral blood. These receptor sequences come from a man aged 50-59 years with acute or convalescent COVID-19.

The rearrangement links TRBV6-5 to TRBJ2-7; possibly TRBD2 for D (5 bases). CDR3 length: 14 residues. V shed 6 bases and J shed 6 bases, with 18 bases lying between them. Germline assignment: CDR1 MNHEY and CDR2 SVGAGI. Here the CDR3 reads CASSRNTRGLEQYF. DNA for the CDR3: TGTGCCAGCAGCCGAAACACCAGAGGGCTCGAGCAGTACTTC.

The chain carries TRBV18 and TRBJ2-7; maybe TRBD2 (5 bases). The V and J ends lost 4 bases and 5 bases respectively, with 12 bases between them. Per germline, CDR1 KGHSH and CDR2 LQKENI. This CDR3 has 13 residues. This chain's CDR3 is CASSQTTGNEQYF. For the CDR3, the DNA is TGTGCCAGCTCACAGACCACGGGGAACGAGCAGTACTTC.

This clone was seen a few times. The V gene is TRBV3-1 (or the pseudogene TRBV3-2), the J gene TRBJ2-3, with 9 bases lining up with TRBD2. The CDR3 sequence is 17 residues long. Germline V lookup: CDR1 LGHDT, CDR2 YNNKEL (reference sequence). With V trimmed by 1 base and J by 0 bases, 5 bases remained unmatched. The CDR3 region has the DNA TGTGCCAGCAGCCAAGGGGCGGGGGGGCCTAGCACAGATACGCAGTATTTT. Translated, it gives CASSQGAGGPSTDTQYF.

This clone was counted a single time. V usage is TRBV6-9 and J usage is TRBJ1-5; no firm D call. Germline V gene data show CDR1 as MNHGY and CDR2 as SVAAGI. The CDR3 runs to 14 residues. The germline V and J ends were trimmed by 7 bases and 0 bases, with 10 bases remaining between them. CDR3 DNA: TGTGCCAGCACCCTACGGTTTAGCAATCAGCCCCAGCATTTT. Its protein product is CASTLRFSNQPQHF.

V gene TRBV5-1 combines with J gene TRBJ2-5; D may be TRBD2 (6 bases). Germline loops: CDR1 SGHRS, CDR2 YFSETQ. The CDR3 length is 14 residues. V was clipped by 3 bases and J by 4 bases, with 13 bases between them. This chain's CDR3 is CASSWDAGIETQYF. CDR3 nucleotides: TGCGCCAGCAGCTGGGATGCGGGGATAGAGACCCAGTACTTC.

Written as DNA, the CDR3 is TGTGCCAGCGGTTGGGGAGGGGGGACTGAAGCTTTCTTT. Amino acids: CASGWGGGTEAFF. The chain has TRBV19 and TRBJ1-1, with a possible D match to TRBD1 (6 bases). The germline V gene encodes CDR1 LNHDA and CDR2 SQIVND (reference sequence). The CDR3 extends over 13 amino acids. V shed 9 bases and J shed 5 bases, with 16 bases lying between them.

This chain links TRBV11-2 with TRBJ1-3, with TRBD1 matching over 8 bases. The CDR3 covers 14 residues. Looked up from germline, CDR1 is SGHAT and CDR2 is FQNNGV. Trimming took 1 base from V and 4 from J; bases not matched to a gene: 0. The CDR3 nucleotides read TGTGCCAGCAGCTTAGCAGGGGGCGGAAACACCATATATTTT. Translated, it gives CASSLAGGGNTIYF.

CDR3 sequence: CASSGGTGANQPQHF. The CDR3 DNA reads TGTGCCAGCAGCGGCGGGACAGGGGCAAATCAGCCCCAGCATTTT. The V call is TRBV7-2, the J call TRBJ1-5; 10 bases agree with TRBD1. V was pared by 5 bases and J by 4 bases, with 5 bases of the junction left unmatched. Per germline, CDR1 SGHTA and CDR2 FQGNSA. The CDR3 extends over 15 amino acids.

This chain connects TRBV6-2 or TRBV6-3 to TRBJ1-5; 7 bases are shared with TRBD1. Looked up from germline, CDR1 is MNHEY and CDR2 is SVGEGT. V was clipped by 0 bases and J by 1 base; unmatched bases: 3. The CDR3 is 16 residues long. CDR3 sequence: CASSYSAQGSNQPQHF. CDR3 bases: TGTGCCAGCAGTTACTCAGCACAGGGGAGCAATCAGCCCCAGCATTTT.

The chain has TRBV24-1 and TRBJ2-1; 9 positions match TRBD1. J was trimmed by 3 bases and V by 4 bases; bases with no gene match: 6. Per germline, CDR1 KGHDR and CDR2 SFDVKD. The CDR3 extends over 16 amino acids. This chain's CDR3 is CATSDPRQGGYNEQFF. The CDR3 DNA is TGTGCCACCAGTGACCCTAGACAGGGGGGCTACAATGAGCAGTTCTTC.

This clone came up a few times. This sequence joins TRBV18 and TRBJ1-5; 12 nucleotides match TRBD1. Germline CDR1 and CDR2: KGHSH and LQKENI. The V segment lost 5 bases and the J segment 5 bases; nucleotides outside the gene matches: 7. This CDR3 region has 16 residues. CDR3 loop: CASSEGTGGLHQPQHF. The CDR3, as DNA: TGTGCCAGCTCAGAGGGGACAGGGGGCTTGCATCAGCCCCAGCATTTT.

The rearrangement uses TRBV24-1 and TRBJ2-7, with 7 bases matching TRBD1. Unmatched junction bases numbered 5, after V lost 3 bases and J lost 7 bases. The germline V gene has CDR1 KGHDR and CDR2 SFDVKD. This CDR3 contains 13 residues. The CDR3 region is CATSDDDRDEQYV. CDR3 sequence (DNA): TGTGCCACCAGTGATGACGACAGGGATGAGCAGTACGTC.

This chain uses TRBV15 with TRBJ1-3, with TRBD1 as a possible D gene (5 bases). This CDR3 contains 16 residues. The V end was cut by 0 bases, the J end by 0 bases, with 9 bases between. Germline CDR1 reads LNHNV; CDR2 reads YYDKDF (reference sequence). CDR3 residues: CATSRDIRASGNTIYF. In nucleotides, the CDR3 is TGTGCCACCAGCAGAGATATCAGGGCCTCTGGAAACACCATATATTTT.

The rearrangement joins TRBV21-1 to TRBJ2-2; TRBD2, the table's D call, lacks a check against the DNA. TRBV21-1 counts as a pseudogene. The CDR3 runs 11 residues. This CDR3 is CAIRGSGELFF. For the CDR3, the DNA is TGTGCCATCCGAGGGTCCGGGGAGCTGTTTTTT.

This chain joins TRBV19 and TRBJ1-1, with 8 bases matching TRBD1. The trim removed 8 bases at V and 1 base at J, leaving 6 bases unmatched. The CDR3 extends over 14 amino acids. Germline CDR1 reads LNHDA; CDR2 reads SQIVND (reference sequence). The CDR3 DNA reads as TGTGCCAGTTCGACAGGGGACCCGAACACTGAAGCTTTCTTT. Residues: CASSTGDPNTEAFF.

The chain combines TRBV5-8 with TRBJ1-5; 8 positions match TRBD1. V lost 3 bases, J lost 2 bases, and 7 bases stayed unmatched. Germline CDR1 is SGHTS and CDR2 is YDEGEE. The CDR3 spans 16 residues. CDR3 bases: TGTGCCAGCAGCTCTCGACAGGGGTTGGGCAATCAGCCCCAGCATTTT. It yields the protein CASSSRQGLGNQPQHF.

CDR3 bases: TGCGCCAGCAGCCAACCCAGAGGCCGCAGTGATTCACCCCTCCACTTT. Translating it yields CASSQPRGRSDSPLHF. This chain joins TRBV4-1 and TRBJ1-6; no clear D. CDR1 and CDR2 from the germline V gene are MGHRA and YSYEKL. Trimming removed 2 bases from V and 8 bases from J, with 16 bases in between. This CDR3 comprises 16 residues.

J is TRBJ2-5 and V is TRBV18, with a possible D match to TRBD1 (5 bases). V was cut by 2 bases and J by 1 base, with 8 bases left in between. CDR1 is KGHSH, CDR2 LQKENI, per germline. This CDR3 contains 14 residues. CDR3 residues: CASSPGAGQETQYF. In nucleotides, the CDR3 is TGTGCCAGCTCACCAGGGGCAGGCCAAGAGACCCAGTACTTC.

This rearrangement joins TRBV18 to TRBJ2-7, with TRBD2 matching 7 bases. V lost 3 bases, J lost 4 bases, and 3 bases stayed unmatched. The CDR3 extends over 13 amino acids. The germline V gene encodes CDR1 KGHSH and CDR2 LQKENI. The CDR3 DNA sequence: TGTGCCAGCTCACCGGGGGGGTATTACGAGCAGTACTTC. This codes for CASSPGGYYEQYF.

The chain couples TRBV4-2 to TRBJ2-7; D is uncertain. Germline V gene data show CDR1 as LGHNA and CDR2 as YNFKEQ. The V end lost 0 bases, the J end lost 4 bases, and 16 bases lay between the germline ends. CDR3 size: 16 residues. This CDR3 is CASSQEPPELIYEQYV. The CDR3 nucleotides are TGTGCCAGCAGCCAAGAGCCCCCAGAATTAATATACGAGCAGTACGTC.

The CDR3 loop is CASSFGGWQYF. The CDR3 DNA sequence: TGTGCCAGCAGTTTTGGGGGCTGGCAGTACTTC. The chain is built from TRBV27 and TRBJ2-7; TRBD1 is a possible D gene (6 bases). The CDR3 contains 11 residues. The germline gives CDR1 MNHEY, CDR2 SMNVEV (reference sequence). With 3 bases removed from V and 9 bases from J, the gap between germline ends came to 9 bases.

This clone was seen only once. The rearrangement links TRBV6-5 to TRBJ2-5; D gene unclear. The length of the CDR3 is 11 residues. Per the germline V gene, CDR1 is MNHEY and CDR2 is SVGAGI. The V end was cut by 5 bases, the J end by 4 bases, with 5 bases between. As DNA, the CDR3 is TGTGCCAGCAGTAACAGAGAGACCCAGTACTTC. Its protein product is CASSNRETQYF.

The V gene is TRBV19, the J gene TRBJ1-2, with D maybe TRBD1 (5 bases). Trimming stripped 7 bases from V and 0 bases from J, with 24 bases between. The germline V gene encodes CDR1 LNHDA and CDR2 SQIVND (reference sequence). The CDR3 is 18 amino acids. The CDR3 loop reads CASTLRGGTNSANYGYTF. CDR3 bases: TGTGCCAGTACCCTACGGGGAGGGACCAATTCAGCTAACTATGGCTACACCTTC.

Of note for this clone: Other DNA sequences in the sample encode the same CDR3. The rearrangement links TRBV7-2 to TRBJ1-5, with D perhaps matching TRBD1 (5 bases). The length of the CDR3 is 13 residues. Germline V gene sequence: CDR1 SGHTA, CDR2 FQGNSA. V was cut by 5 bases and J by 4 bases, with 9 bases left in between. In DNA, the CDR3 is TGTGCCAGCAGCCCTGACAGAAATCAGCCCCAGCATTTT. This codes for CASSPDRNQPQHF.

The chain carries TRBV11-3 and TRBJ2-2; perhaps TRBD1 as D (5 bases). V was pared by 1 base and J by 0 bases, with 15 bases between. CDR1 is SGHNT and CDR2 is YENEEA in the germline V gene. The CDR3 has 18 residues. For the CDR3, the DNA is TGTGCCAGCAGCTTAGTTTCCAGGGTTCAACCGAACACCGGGGAGCTGTTTTTT. This codes for CASSLVSRVQPNTGELFF.

This sequence joins TRBV2 and TRBJ1-3, with a possible D match to TRBD1 (6 bases). The V gene lost 4 bases and the J gene lost 0 bases, with 10 bases spanning the gap. The CDR3 is 15 amino acids. Germline V lookup: CDR1 SNHLY, CDR2 FYNNEI. The CDR3: CASSVTGFSGNTIYF. CDR3 sequence (DNA): TGTGCCAGCAGTGTTACAGGGTTCTCTGGAAACACCATATATTTT.

This clone was recorded only once. The J gene is TRBJ1-2, the V gene TRBV7-2; D not resolved. CDR1 and CDR2 from the germline V gene are SGHTA and FQGNSA. With 0 bases removed from V and 8 bases from J, the gap between germline ends came to 10 bases. The CDR3 consists of 13 residues. CDR3 coding DNA: TGTGCCAGCAGCTTAGCCGGTAGCAGCGGCTACACCTTC. Translated: CASSLAGSSGYTF.

Concerning this clone: At one end, the junction sequence differs from germline, possibly due to a read error. The chain employs TRBV29-1 and TRBJ2-1, with TRBD1 matching over 10 bases. Germline CDR1 is SQVTM and CDR2 is ANQGSEA. The CDR3 extends over 14 amino acids. CDR3 loop: CSVEGTGEYNEQFF. In nucleotides, the CDR3 is TGCAGCGTCGAAGGGACAGGGGAGTACAATGAGCAGTTCTTC.

This chain joins TRBV24-1 and TRBJ1-2; 7 bases map to TRBD1. The CDR3 spans 15 residues. The ends lost 1 base at V and 6 bases at J; junction bases unmatched: 7. Germline-derived CDR1 and CDR2 are KGHDR and SFDVKD. As DNA, the CDR3 is TGTGCCACCAGTGATTTTGGGACAGCTAAAAATGGCTACACCTTC. Translated: CATSDFGTAKNGYTF.

The rearrangement links TRBV7-3 to TRBJ1-1; weak D call: TRBD1 (6 bases). This CDR3 comprises 14 residues. Trimming removed 3 bases at V and 5 bases at J, with 13 bases between. Looked up from germline, CDR1 is SGHTA and CDR2 is FQGTGA. The CDR3 loop reads CASSLGQGTTEAFF. The CDR3 bases are TGTGCCAGCAGCTTGGGGCAGGGGACAACTGAAGCTTTCTTT.